A selection of T cell receptor beta chains follows, all from one sample in a study of shared clonotypes between healthy human individuals. The assay was immunoSEQ multiplex PCR, and TCRdb's table has in-frame clones only and misses some. The data hold hundreds of thousands of clones, with 97% observed a single time. What was sequenced was naive CD4+ T cells sorted from blood. These receptor sequences come from a woman in her thirties in good health. Each CDR3 is given with its conserved first and last residue. D genes are given only for firm matches. Clone size is not always given. Where it is, it says once, few, many or a class for expanded clones.

d_call	v_call	clone_size	j_call	cdr3_nt	cdr3_aa
NA	TRBV28	NA	TRBJ1-2	TGTGCCAGCAGCCCAATTATACCTTCTCGGACAGCCCTCCGGGGTGGCTACACCTTC	CASSPIIPSRTALRGGYTF
TRBD1	TRBV6-6	NA	TRBJ2-4	TGTGCCAGCAGCATGACAGGGGGCTTAGCCAAAAACATTCAGTACTTC	CASSMTGGLAKNIQYF
NA	TRBV6-5	once	TRBJ1-3	TGTGCCAGCAGTCCCAGGTCCAGTGCTGGAAACACCATATATTTT	CASSPRSSAGNTIYF
TRBD1	TRBV9	NA	TRBJ2-1	TGTGCCAGCAGCTCAGGGACAGGGAATTACAATGAGCAGTTCTTC	CASSSGTGNYNEQFF
NA	TRBV28	NA	TRBJ2-5	TGTGCCAGCAGCTACGGGCCAGGGACCCATCGAGAGACCCAGTACTTC	CASSYGPGTHRETQYF
TRBD1	TRBV2	NA	TRBJ1-1	TGTGCCAGCAGAGGGGGACAGGGTGAGAACACTGAAGCTTTCTTT	CASRGGQGENTEAFF
TRBD2	TRBV6-1	NA	TRBJ2-3	TGTGCCAGCAAACTAGCGGAGTACACAGATACGCAGTATTTT	CASKLAEYTDTQYF
NA	TRBV20-1	NA	TRBJ2-2	TGCAGTGCTAGCCCGTACGGGGAGCTGTTTTTT	CSASPYGELFF
NA	TRBV28	NA	TRBJ2-7	TGTGCCAGCCGTACCGGCGGGGGCACATACGAGCAGTACTTC	CASRTGGGTYEQYF
TRBD1	TRBV29-1	NA	TRBJ2-1	TGCAGCGTGCCAACAACAGGGGCGGATGAGCAGTTCTTC	CSVPTTGADEQFF
TRBD1	TRBV5-1	NA	TRBJ2-4	TGCGCCAGCAGCCTGTCCCGGGACAGGGCGTTAAACATTCAGTACTTC	CASSLSRDRALNIQYF
NA	TRBV6-1	NA	TRBJ1-3	TGTGCCAGTGGCGGGGAGAGCTCTGGAAACACCATATATTTT	CASGGESSGNTIYF
TRBD2	TRBV28	once	TRBJ2-7	TGTGCCAGCAGCTCCCTTGGTAGCGGGATCTCCTACGAGCAGTACTTC	CASSSLGSGISYEQYF
TRBD2	TRBV4-1	NA	TRBJ2-7	TGCGCCAGCAGACGGGTGGGGGAGGGCCGACACGAGCAGTACTTC	CASRRVGEGRHEQYF
TRBD1	TRBV6-1	NA	TRBJ1-2	TGTGCCAGCAGGAGACAGGGGCGCGACTATGGCTACACCTTC	CASRRQGRDYGYTF
NA	TRBV5-1	NA	TRBJ1-2	TGCGCCAGCAGCTTTTGGAATAGGTCAGCGAGTGGCTACACCTTC	CASSFWNRSASGYTF
NA	TRBV6-4	NA	TRBJ2-5	TGTGCCAGCAGTGACCCAAAACCTAGCATCCAAGAGACCCAGTACTTC	CASSDPKPSIQETQYF
NA	TRBV6-5	NA	TRBJ1-2	TGTGCCAGCAGTAAGGGACAAAACTATGGCTACACCTTC	CASSKGQNYGYTF
NA	TRBV6-5	NA	TRBJ1-1	TGTGCCAGCAGTTACTCTCGGCGACGGGACACTGAAGCTTTCTTT	CASSYSRRRDTEAFF
NA	TRBV27	NA	TRBJ2-7	TGTGCCAGCAGTTTAAATAGGAGGGGCGGGCTCTACGAGCAGTACTTC	CASSLNRRGGLYEQYF
NA	TRBV6-5	NA	TRBJ1-3	TGTGCCAGCAGTTACGCAGGCGACTCTGGAAACACCATATATTTT	CASSYAGDSGNTIYF
NA	TRBV9	NA	TRBJ2-1	TGTGCCAGCAGCGGGTTGAACTCGATCTACAATGAGCAGTTCTTC	CASSGLNSIYNEQFF
NA	TRBV11-1	NA	TRBJ2-1	TGTGCCAGCAGCTCCGCAGCGGGCGCTGTACGCACCTACAATGAGCAGTTCTTC	CASSSAAGAVRTYNEQFF